Listed here are 30 T cell receptor beta chains from one sample, sequenced in a study of beta chain features in type 1 diabetes. Study-level results: For Type 1 diabetes patients, all four CD4+ subsets carried TCRB CDR3s that were moderately but significantly shorter.

Expressed TCRB transcripts were sequenced because the entire RNA isolate underwent reverse transcription. Sequenced by immunoSEQ multiplex PCR; TCRdb stores in-frame clones only, minus some. The top ten clones hold 0.017% of a sample with over 200,000 clones, approximately 10% of them seen once. The antigens these receptors bind are not known. Sequenced sample: naive CD4+ T cells from blood. These receptors were collected from a man aged 25-45 years with type 1 diabetes.

This clone was counted only a few times. V gene TRBV7-3 combines with J gene TRBJ2-7; maybe TRBD2 (5 bases). V was shortened by 2 bases and J by 1 base, with 9 bases between the two germline ends. This CDR3 has 14 residues. The germline V gene encodes CDR1 SGHTA and CDR2 FQGTGA. Here the CDR3 DNA reads TGTGCCAGCAGCTTATTTCCGGGGTCCTACGAGCAGTACTTC. Translating it yields CASSLFPGSYEQYF.

V usage is TRBV11-2 and J usage is TRBJ2-1; 10 nucleotides agree with TRBD2. Germline V gene data show CDR1 as SGHAT and CDR2 as FQNNGV. CDR3 length: 15 amino acids. J gave up 4 bases and V 5 bases, and 5 bases lay outside the gene matches. The DNA of the CDR3 is TGTGCCAGCAGCCATCGGACTAGCGGATACAATGAGCAGTTCTTC. It translates to CASSHRTSGYNEQFF.

A few counts support this clone. The chain recombines TRBV28 with TRBJ2-7, with 7 bases aligning to TRBD2. Germline V lookup: CDR1 MDHEN, CDR2 SYDVKM. The CDR3 runs to 14 residues. V was clipped by 1 base and J by 3 bases; unmatched bases: 3. The CDR3 sequence: CASSLSGGFYEQYF. The DNA of the CDR3 is TGTGCCAGCAGTTTATCGGGAGGATTCTACGAGCAGTACTTC.

The chain uses TRBV18 and TRBJ1-1; TRBD1 matches 10 bases. V lost 6 bases and J lost 6; bases outside the gene matches: 13. The CDR3 is made up of 16 amino acids. CDR1 and CDR2 (germline): KGHSH, LQKENI. The CDR3 sequence: CASSLGYGQGDPEAFF. The CDR3 coding sequence is TGTGCCAGCTCCTTAGGGTATGGACAGGGGGATCCTGAAGCTTTCTTT.

In its sample, this clone was seen a few times. The gene calls are TRBV5-6 and TRBJ1-1; weak D call: TRBD1 (5 bases). V was trimmed by 2 bases and J by 1 base, leaving 9 bases between them. The CDR3 length is 14 residues. In germline, CDR1 is SGHDT, CDR2 YYEEEE. The CDR3 DNA reads as TGTGCCAGCAGCTTCGGACAACCGAACACTGAAGCTTTCTTT. The encoded protein is CASSFGQPNTEAFF. The full variable domain, its missing parts supplied by reference TRBV5-6 and TRBJ1-1, is DAGVTQSPTHLIKTRGQQVTLRCSPKSGHDTVSWYQQALGQGPQFIFQYYEEEERQRGNFPDRFSGHQFPNYSSELNVNALLLGDSALYLCASSFGQPNTEAFFGQGTRLTVV.

This clone was found a few times. The chain links TRBV15 to TRBJ2-7, with TRBD2 matching 8 bases. With 0 bases clipped from V and 5 bases from J, the junction kept 3 bases outside the gene matches. The CDR3 consists of 14 residues. The germline CDR1 and CDR2 sequences are LNHNV and YYDKDF (reference sequence). In nucleotides, the CDR3 is TGTGCCACCAGCAGAGATCGGGGGGGGGACGAGCAGTACTTC. Encoded protein: CATSRDRGGDEQYF. Supplemented by reference TRBV15 and TRBJ2-7, the full variable domain reads DAMVIQNPRYQVTQFGKPVTLSCSQTLNHNVMYWYQQKSSQAPKLLFHYYDKDFNNEADTPDNFQSRRPNTSFCFLDIRSPGLGDTAMYLCATSRDRGGDEQYFGPGTRLTVT.

This clone turned up a few times. The chain has TRBV5-1 and TRBJ1-4; D gene uncertain. The CDR3 totals 15 residues. CDR1 is SGHRS and CDR2 is YFSETQ in the germline V gene. Trimming removed 4 bases at V and 5 bases at J, with 15 bases between. The CDR3, as DNA: TGCGCCAGCAGCCCCCAGACTACCGCAAATGAAAAACTGTTTTTT. Amino acid sequence: CASSPQTTANEKLFF.

The V and J genes are TRBV15 and TRBJ2-3; 8 bases line up with TRBD2. The germline V gene has CDR1 LNHNV and CDR2 YYDKDF (reference sequence). The trim removed 5 bases at V and 1 base at J, leaving 5 bases unmatched. This CDR3 contains 15 residues. CDR3 nucleotide sequence: TGTGCCACCAGCTACCGAGCGGGGGGCACAGATACGCAGTATTTT. Translating it yields CATSYRAGGTDTQYF.

The chain is built from TRBV5-4 and TRBJ2-5; D unclear. CDR3 length equals 14 residues. Germline lookup yields CDR1 SGHNT and CDR2 YYREEE (reference sequence). Trimming took 3 bases from V and 6 from J, leaving 15 bases between them. CDR3 DNA: TGTGCCAGCAGCTCCGCCTCGGGTTGGAAGACCCAGTACTTC. This sequence encodes CASSSASGWKTQYF.

This clone was detected only a few times. The rearrangement uses TRBV9 and TRBJ1-5; 8 bases are a match to TRBD1. This CDR3 is 14 amino acids long. Trimming at V came to 4 bases and at J to 5 bases, leaving 5 bases not matched to a gene. Germline CDR1 SGDLS, CDR2 YYNGEE. CDR3 coding DNA: TGTGCCAGCAGCCCGGACAGGGACCATCAGCCCCAGCATTTT. It is translated as CASSPDRDHQPQHF.

The chain couples TRBV30 to TRBJ1-2; D might be TRBD1 (5 bases). This CDR3 has 10 residues. V was shortened by 5 bases and J by 5 bases, with 6 bases between the two germline ends. Germline V gene sequence: CDR1 GTSNPN, CDR2 SVGIG (reference sequence). Written as DNA, the CDR3 is TGTGCCTGGGGGGCATATGGCTACACCTTC. It is translated as CAWGAYGYTF. Drawing the rest from reference TRBV30 and TRBJ1-2, the complete variable domain is SQTIHQWPATLVQPVGSPLSLECTVEGTSNPNLYWYRQAAGRGLQLLFYSVGIGQISSEVPQNLSASRPQDRQFILSSKKLLLSDSGFYLCAWGAYGYTFGSGTRLTVV.

The chain couples TRBV11-2 to TRBJ2-5; D not resolved. The CDR3 consists of 14 residues. Germline-derived CDR1 and CDR2 are SGHAT and FQNNGV. V lost 6 bases, J lost 5 bases, and 16 bases lay in between. The CDR3 DNA reads TGTGCCAGCAGTTTCCCATCCATCGGGGAGACCCAGTACTTC. This encodes CASSFPSIGETQYF.

This clone has only a few counts. The chain uses TRBV18 and TRBJ1-2; D might be TRBD1 (5 bases). Deletions cut 3 bases from V and 4 bases from J, with 9 bases between. The CDR3 length is 13 residues. CDR1 is KGHSH and CDR2 is LQKENI in the germline V gene. Here the CDR3 DNA reads TGTGCCAGCTCACCGGACAACACCTATGGCTACACCTTC. Translation gives CASSPDNTYGYTF.

The V and J genes are TRBV7-9 and TRBJ1-1; D is unclear. The CDR3 covers 14 residues. Trimming shortened V by 2 bases and J by 3 bases, and 10 bases separated the two germline ends. Germline V gene lookup returns CDR1 SEHNR and CDR2 FQNEAQ (reference sequence). The CDR3 spells CASSLLGRDTEAFF. CDR3 nucleotide sequence: TGTGCCAGCAGCTTATTAGGGAGGGACACTGAAGCTTTCTTT.

The chain combines TRBV5-4 with TRBJ1-1; the D is unclear. Trimming took off 5 bases at V and 4 bases at J, with 15 bases between the two ends. Per germline, CDR1 SGHNT and CDR2 YYREEE (reference sequence). The CDR3 has 14 amino acids. The CDR3 protein is CASSPAGRGTEAFF. CDR3 nucleotide sequence: TGTGCCAGCAGTCCGGCGGGTAGAGGCACTGAAGCTTTCTTT. The entire variable domain, with the rest obtained from reference TRBV5-4 and TRBJ1-1, is as follows: ETGVTQSPTHLIKTRGQQVTLRCSSQSGHNTVSWYQQALGQGPQFIFQYYREEENGRGNFPPRFSGLQFPNYSSELNVNALELDDSALYLCASSPAGRGTEAFFGQGTRLTVV.

The chain employs TRBV29-1 and TRBJ1-1; 7 nucleotides agree with TRBD1. There are 14 residues in the CDR3. The J segment lost 5 bases and the V segment lost 0 bases, leaving 6 bases of the junction unmatched. Germline values: CDR1 SQVTM, CDR2 ANQGSEA. The CDR3 spells CSVEDLRGRTEAFF. CDR3 sequence (DNA): TGCAGCGTTGAAGATTTAAGGGGGCGGACTGAAGCTTTCTTT.

The chain couples TRBV4-1 to TRBJ1-1, with D perhaps matching TRBD1 (5 bases). V lost 2 bases and J lost 10, with 20 bases in between. This CDR3 has 15 amino acids. In germline, CDR1 is MGHRA, CDR2 YSYEKL. In DNA, the CDR3 is TGCGCCAGCAGCCAACAAGGGGCAGGGTGGCCGGGAGCTTTCTTT. This codes for CASSQQGAGWPGAFF.

This chain joins TRBV5-6 and TRBJ1-5; no reliable D call. Trimming removed 0 bases at V and 7 bases at J, with 11 bases between. The germline CDR1 and CDR2 sequences are SGHDT and YYEEEE. The CDR3 covers 14 residues. The CDR3 DNA reads TGTGCCAGCAGCTTGGCGGGCCGGGAACAGCCCCAGCATTTT. Translation: CASSLAGREQPQHF.

The chain carries TRBV7-2 and TRBJ2-7; TRBD2 aligns across 9 bases. Germline CDR1 is SGHTA and CDR2 is FQGNSA. The ends lost 1 base at V and 8 bases at J; junction bases unmatched: 6. The CDR3 consists of 14 residues. CDR3 sequence reads: CASSLGAGGRQQYF. CDR3 nucleotides: TGTGCCAGCAGCTTAGGGGCGGGGGGGCGGCAGCAGTACTTC.

This clone came up a few times. The V gene is TRBV4-2, the J gene TRBJ2-3, with 9 bases fitting TRBD2. Germline loops: CDR1 LGHNA, CDR2 YNFKEQ. The CDR3 spans 16 residues. Germline trimming cut 1 base from V and 5 bases from J; bases unmatched to any gene: 7. CDR3 region: CASSQGAAGGLDTQYF. Here the CDR3 DNA reads TGTGCCAGCAGCCAAGGGGCGGCGGGGGGGTTAGATACGCAGTATTTT.

In its sample, this clone was seen a few times. The chain employs TRBV2 and TRBJ1-1; D is possibly TRBD1 (6 bases). The CDR3 has 14 amino acids. With 8 bases removed from V and 1 base from J, the gap between germline ends came to 14 bases. CDR1 and CDR2 from the germline V gene are SNHLY and FYNNEI. The CDR3 sequence: CASLNREGNTEAFF. The CDR3, as DNA: TGTGCCAGCCTCAACAGGGAGGGGAACACTGAAGCTTTCTTT.

The chain links TRBV28 to TRBJ2-7; 15 bases are a match to TRBD2. The CDR3 runs 17 residues. The V gene's germline CDR1 is MDHEN and CDR2 SYDVKM. The trim removed 6 bases at V and 3 bases at J, leaving 9 bases unmatched. The CDR3 nucleotides are TGTGCCAGCAGCTTTGGACTAGCGGGGGGGACGCGCTACGAGCAGTACTTC. Translating gives CASSFGLAGGTRYEQYF.

In its sample, this clone was seen once. The gene calls are TRBV4-3 and TRBJ1-2; D gene ambiguous. Germline V gene sequence: CDR1 LGHNA, CDR2 YSLEER. This CDR3 has 12 residues. Trimming shortened V by 1 base and J by 5 bases, and 5 bases separated the two germline ends. The CDR3 DNA follows: TGCGCCAGCAGCCAAGGGCTTTATGGCTACACCTTC. This sequence encodes CASSQGLYGYTF.

This clone was detected only a few times. V is TRBV14 and J is TRBJ2-5; D uncertain. V lost 4 bases to trimming and J lost 7 bases, with 13 bases between them. The CDR3 is 13 amino acids. Germline V gives CDR1 SGHDN, CDR2 FVKESK. CDR3 in amino acids: CASSPAERGTQYF. The CDR3 DNA reads TGTGCCAGCAGCCCTGCGGAACGAGGGACCCAGTACTTC.

This clone was observed a handful of times. The genes are TRBV7-9 and TRBJ1-1, with D possibly matching TRBD1 (5 bases). Trimming removed 8 bases at V and 1 base at J, with 11 bases between. Looked up from germline, CDR1 is SEHNR and CDR2 is FQNEAQ (reference sequence). This CDR3 has 13 amino acids. CDR3 amino acids: CASANQGNTEAFF. As DNA, the CDR3 is TGTGCCAGCGCCAATCAGGGGAACACTGAAGCTTTCTTT.

This clone was recorded a few times. The chain uses TRBV28 and TRBJ1-4; D may be TRBD1 (5 bases). The CDR3 loop spans 15 amino acids. Germline CDR1 and CDR2: MDHEN and SYDVKM. Trimming removed 4 bases from V and 1 base from J, with 10 bases in between. The CDR3 nucleotides are TGTGCCAGCAGTTCGGGGGGAGGAACTAATGAAAAACTGTTTTTT. Its translation is CASSSGGGTNEKLFF.

The V gene is TRBV25-1, the J gene TRBJ2-2, with a tentative D call TRBD1 (5 bases). The germline gives CDR1 MGHDK, CDR2 SYGVNS. The CDR3 loop spans 13 amino acids. Between the trimmed V and J ends, which lost 11 bases and 0 bases, there was a span of 10 bases. CDR3 nucleotide sequence: TGTGCCCATGGGGCAGCGAACACCGGGGAGCTGTTTTTT. Amino acid sequence: CAHGAANTGELFF. Complete variable domain (other parts from reference TRBV25-1 and TRBJ2-2): EADIYQTPRYLVIGTGKKITLECSQTMGHDKMYWYQQDPGMELHLIHYSYGVNSTEKGDLSSESTVSRIRTEHFPLTLESARPSHTSQYLCAHGAANTGELFFGEGSRLTVL.

This clone was counted only a few times. Other DNA sequences in the same sample also yield this CDR3. The CDR3 reads CASSLAPGGANEQFF. CDR3 DNA: TGCGCCAGCAGCTTGGCCCCGGGGGGGGCCAATGAGCAGTTCTTC. The chain uses TRBV5-1 and TRBJ2-1, with 8 bases identical to TRBD2. J lost 6 bases, V lost 0 bases, and 5 bases had no gene match. Germline V gives CDR1 SGHRS, CDR2 YFSETQ. There are 15 residues in the CDR3.

This chain uses TRBV9 with TRBJ2-4, with D maybe TRBD2 (6 bases). The germline V gene encodes CDR1 SGDLS and CDR2 YYNGEE. Trimming removed 0 bases at V and 10 bases at J, with 11 bases between. This CDR3 is 13 amino acids long. CDR3 sequence: CASSVDRGSIQYF. The CDR3 nucleotides read TGTGCCAGCAGCGTAGATCGGGGGAGTATTCAGTACTTC.

Only one count was recorded for this clone. The chain has TRBV7-6 and TRBJ2-3, with TRBD1 matching 8 bases. Trimming at V came to 1 base and at J to 7 bases, leaving 4 bases not matched to a gene. The length of the CDR3 is 14 residues. Germline V gene data show CDR1 as SGHVS and CDR2 as FNYEAQ. CDR3 sequence reads: CASSLDQGANTQYF. The CDR3 coding sequence is TGTGCCAGCAGCTTAGACCAGGGGGCTAATACGCAGTATTTT.